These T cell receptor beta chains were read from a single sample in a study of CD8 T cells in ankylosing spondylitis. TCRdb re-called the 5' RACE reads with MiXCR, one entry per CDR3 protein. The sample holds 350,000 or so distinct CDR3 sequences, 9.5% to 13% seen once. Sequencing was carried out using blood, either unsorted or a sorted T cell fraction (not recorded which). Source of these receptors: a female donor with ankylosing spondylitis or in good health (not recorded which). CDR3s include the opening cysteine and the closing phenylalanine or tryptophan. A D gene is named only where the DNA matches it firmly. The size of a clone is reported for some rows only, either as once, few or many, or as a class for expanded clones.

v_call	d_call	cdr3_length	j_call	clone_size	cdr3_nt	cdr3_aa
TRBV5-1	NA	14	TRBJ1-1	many	TGCGCCAGCAGCTTGCACCAGGGCAACACTGAAGCTTTCTTT	CASSLHQGNTEAFF
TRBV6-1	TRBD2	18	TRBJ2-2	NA	TGTGCCAGCAGTCGGGAGCGGGGGGACTCTAGGGGCACCGGGGAGCTGTTTTTT	CASSRERGDSRGTGELFF
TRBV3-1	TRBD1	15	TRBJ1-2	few	TGTGCCAGCAGCCGCGTGCAGGGGGCCAACTATGGCTACACCTTC	CASSRVQGANYGYTF
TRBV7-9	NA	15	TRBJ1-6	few	TGTGCCAGCAGCCGAGGGGGGGTTCCCGGTTCACCCCTCCACTTT	CASSRGGVPGSPLHF
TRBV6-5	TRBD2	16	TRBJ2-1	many	TGTGCCAGCAGTTTCGGGACTAGCGGGAGCACGCGGGAGCAGTTCTTC	CASSFGTSGSTREQFF
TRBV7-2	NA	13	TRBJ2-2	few	TGTGCCAGCAGCTTTCGACCGACCGGGGAGCTGTTTTTT	CASSFRPTGELFF
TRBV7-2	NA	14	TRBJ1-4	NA	TGTGCCAGCGCCCTAAGCGGTACTAATGAAAAACTGTTTTTT	CASALSGTNEKLFF
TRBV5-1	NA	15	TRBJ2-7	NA	TGCGCCAGCAGCTTGGAGGATTTCGGAGAAGTCGAGCAGTACTTC	CASSLEDFGEVEQYF
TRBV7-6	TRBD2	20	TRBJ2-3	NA	TGTGCCAGCAGCTTAGCGATTCCCACCGGGACTAGCGGGACTCGGGATACGCAGTATTTT	CASSLAIPTGTSGTRDTQYF
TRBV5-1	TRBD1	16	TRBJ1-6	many	TGCGCCAGCAGCTTGGAAGGGGGACAGGGGGGATCACCCCTCCACTTT	CASSLEGGQGGSPLHF
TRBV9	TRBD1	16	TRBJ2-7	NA	TGTGCCAGCAGCGTAGGGGGGACAGGGGTTACCTACGAGCAGTACTTC	CASSVGGTGVTYEQYF
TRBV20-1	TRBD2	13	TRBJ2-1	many	TGCAGTGCTGCTAGCGGGAATAGGGATGAGCAGTTCTTC	CSAASGNRDEQFF
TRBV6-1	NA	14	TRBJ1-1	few	TGTGCCAGCAGTAAGGGACGGGGGGACACTGAAGCTTTCTTT	CASSKGRGDTEAFF
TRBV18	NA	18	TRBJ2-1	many	TGTGCCAGCTCACCACCGATTTTGGTTGTCGACTCCAACAATGAGCAGTTCTTC	CASSPPILVVDSNNEQFF
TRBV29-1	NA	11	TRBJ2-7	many	TGCAGCGCATACTCCGGGGGAGAGCAGTACTTC	CSAYSGGEQYF
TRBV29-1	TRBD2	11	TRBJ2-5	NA	TGCAGCTCTGGGAGGGATGGGGACCAGTACTTC	CSSGRDGDQYF
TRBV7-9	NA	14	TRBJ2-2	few	TGTGCCAGCAGCTTAATGGCCCTCACCGGGGAGCTGTTTTTT	CASSLMALTGELFF
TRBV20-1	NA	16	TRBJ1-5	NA	TGCAGTGCTAGAGATCTCGAGGATTATGGCAATCAGCCCCAACATTTT	CSARDLEDYGNQPQHF
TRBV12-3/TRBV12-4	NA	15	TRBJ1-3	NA	TGTGCCAGCAGCAGCTTTGGGTCCGGTGGAAACACCATATATTTT	CASSSFGSGGNTIYF
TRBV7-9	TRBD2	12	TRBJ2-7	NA	TGTCCCAGCAGCCAGGGACTAGCCGAGCAGTACTTC	CPSSQGLAEQYF
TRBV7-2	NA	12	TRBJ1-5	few	TGTGCCAGCAGCGTTAGCAATCAGCCCCAGCATTTT	CASSVSNQPQHF
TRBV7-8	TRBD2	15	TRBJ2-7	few	TGTGCCAGCAGCCCGACCGGGCGGGAGTCCGACGAGCAGTACTTC	CASSPTGRESDEQYF
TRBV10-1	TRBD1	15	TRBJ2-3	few	TGCGCCAGCAGCCCCGGGACAGGTACTTCAGATACGCAGTATTTT	CASSPGTGTSDTQYF
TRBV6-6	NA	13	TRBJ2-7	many	TGTGCCAGCAGTTACCCCGAACGGGGCGAGCAGTACTTC	CASSYPERGEQYF
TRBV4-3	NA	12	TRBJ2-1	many	TGCGCCAGCAGCCAAGATTGGGCCCGGCAGTTCTTC	CASSQDWARQFF
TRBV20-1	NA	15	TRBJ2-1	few	TGCTGTGCTATGCTAGGGGGGCGGATGTACAATGAGCAGTTCTTC	CCAMLGGRMYNEQFF
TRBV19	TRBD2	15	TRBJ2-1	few	TGTGCCAGTAGTCCTACTAGCGGGGGGGCGAGTGAGCAGTTCTTC	CASSPTSGGASEQFF
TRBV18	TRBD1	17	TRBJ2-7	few	TGTGCCAGCTCACCCCCGGAGGGACAGGGTGGGTCCTACGAGCAGTACTTC	CASSPPEGQGGSYEQYF
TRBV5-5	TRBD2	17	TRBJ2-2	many	TGTGCCAGCAGCTTGATACTAGCGGGAGGGCCTACCGGGGAGCTGTTTTTT	CASSLILAGGPTGELFF
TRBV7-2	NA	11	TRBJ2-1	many	TGTGCCAGCAGTGCGCGGAATGAGCAGTTCTTC	CASSARNEQFF
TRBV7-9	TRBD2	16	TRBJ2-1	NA	TGTGCCAGCAGCCCCCCGACTAGCGGGAGGGCCTATGAGCAGTTCTTC	CASSPPTSGRAYEQFF
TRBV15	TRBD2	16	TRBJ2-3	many	TGTGCCACCAGCGGACCCGGGACTAGCGGCACAGATACGCAGTATTTT	CATSGPGTSGTDTQYF
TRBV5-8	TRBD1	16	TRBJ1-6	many	TGTGCCAGCAGCCCGAACGACAGGGAGATTAATTCACCCCTCCACTTT	CASSPNDREINSPLHF
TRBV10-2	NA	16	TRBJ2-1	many	TGCGCCAGCAGTGATGCAGGGACGAGCTCCTACAATGAGCAGTTCTTC	CASSDAGTSSYNEQFF
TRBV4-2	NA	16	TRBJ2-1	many	TGTGCCAGCAGCCAAGTTACCGGGGGGCTCTACAATGAGCAGTTCTTC	CASSQVTGGLYNEQFF
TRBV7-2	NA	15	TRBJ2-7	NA	TGTGCCAGCAGCTTCCTGGGGTTAGATGCGTACGAGCAGTACTTC	CASSFLGLDAYEQYF
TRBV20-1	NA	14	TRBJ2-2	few	TGCAGTGCCCCCCCGAGAGGGAGGTCCGGGGAGCTGTTTTTT	CSAPPRGRSGELFF
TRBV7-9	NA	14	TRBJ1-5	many	TGTGCCAGCAGTCCCAGGGCTAGCAATCAGCCCCAGCATTTT	CASSPRASNQPQHF